This T cell receptor beta chain was recorded in a study of OX40 agonist ivuxolimab in advanced cancers. Study-wide context: The patients' treatment was ivuxolimab, an agonistic anti-OX40 (CD134) antibody. General observations from the study: On average, CD8+ T cells showed a greater number of expanded clones than CD4+. Normalized T-cell clonal expansion was also low in a subset of nonresponders.

Here immunoSEQ multiplex PCR was the method, and the copy in TCRdb shows in-frame clones only, minus some. Of 95,000 to 150,000 clones detected, 85% to 95% appear once; the ten largest clones hold roughly 0.15%. Germline loops: CDR1 SGHTA, CDR2 FQGTGA. The CDR3 runs 16 residues. V lost 4 bases, J lost 6 bases, and 16 bases lay in between. This clone was picked up one time. The antigen is not known. The sequenced sample was CD4+ or CD8+ T cells sorted from blood, obtained in a trial of the OX40 agonist ivuxolimab. This receptor was identified in an adult with an advanced solid tumor such as melanoma, head and neck, liver or kidney cancer. V gene TRBV7-3 combines with J gene TRBJ1-6; no firm D call. CDR3 nucleotides: TGTGCCAGCAGCTCCCCGACCGGGGAATTTAATTCACCCCTCCACTTT. This encodes CASSSPTGEFNSPLHF.